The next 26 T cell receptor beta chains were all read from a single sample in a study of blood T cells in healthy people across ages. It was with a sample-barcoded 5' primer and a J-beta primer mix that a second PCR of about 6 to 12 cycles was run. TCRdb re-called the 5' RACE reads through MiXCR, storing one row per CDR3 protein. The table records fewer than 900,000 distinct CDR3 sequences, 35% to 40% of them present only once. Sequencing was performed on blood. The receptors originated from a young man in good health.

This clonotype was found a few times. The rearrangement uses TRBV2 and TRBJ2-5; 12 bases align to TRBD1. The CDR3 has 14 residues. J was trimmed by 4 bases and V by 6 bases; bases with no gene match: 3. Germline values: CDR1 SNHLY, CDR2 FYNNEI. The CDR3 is CASRKGQGAETQYF. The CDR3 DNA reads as TGTGCCAGCAGGAAGGGACAGGGGGCAGAGACCCAGTACTTC. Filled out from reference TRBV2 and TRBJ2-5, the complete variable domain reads EPEVTQTPSHQVTQMGQEVILRCVPISNHLYFYWYRQILGQKVEFLVSFYNNEISEKSEIFDDQFSVERPDGSNFTLKIRSTKLEDSAMYFCASRKGQGAETQYFGPGTRLLVL.

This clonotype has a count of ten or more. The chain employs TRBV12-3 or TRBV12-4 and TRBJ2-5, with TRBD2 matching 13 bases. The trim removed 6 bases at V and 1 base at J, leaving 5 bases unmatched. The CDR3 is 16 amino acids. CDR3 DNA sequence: TGTGCCAGCAGCCGGACTAGCGGGGGACTCCAAGAGACCCAGTACTTC. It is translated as CASSRTSGGLQETQYF.

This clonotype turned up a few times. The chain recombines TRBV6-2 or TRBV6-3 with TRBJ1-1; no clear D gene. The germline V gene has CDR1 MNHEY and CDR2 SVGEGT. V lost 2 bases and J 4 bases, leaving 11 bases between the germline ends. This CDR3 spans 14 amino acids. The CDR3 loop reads CASSYAREATEAFF. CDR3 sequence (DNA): TGTGCCAGCAGTTACGCGAGGGAGGCCACTGAAGCTTTCTTT.

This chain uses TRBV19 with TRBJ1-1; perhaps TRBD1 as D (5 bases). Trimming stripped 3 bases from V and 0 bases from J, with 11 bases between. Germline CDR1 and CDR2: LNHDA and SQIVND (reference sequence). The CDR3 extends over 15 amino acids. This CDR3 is CASSIGAAMNTEAFF. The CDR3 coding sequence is TGTGCCAGTAGTATTGGGGCAGCGATGAACACTGAAGCTTTCTTT.

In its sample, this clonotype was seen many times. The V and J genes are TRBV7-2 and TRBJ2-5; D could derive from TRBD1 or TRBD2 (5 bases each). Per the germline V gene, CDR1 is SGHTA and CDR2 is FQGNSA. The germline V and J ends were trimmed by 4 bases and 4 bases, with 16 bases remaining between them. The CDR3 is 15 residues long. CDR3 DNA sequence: TGTGCCAGCAGCTCCGGGACCTCGCGACTAGAGACCCAGTACTTC. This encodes CASSSGTSRLETQYF.

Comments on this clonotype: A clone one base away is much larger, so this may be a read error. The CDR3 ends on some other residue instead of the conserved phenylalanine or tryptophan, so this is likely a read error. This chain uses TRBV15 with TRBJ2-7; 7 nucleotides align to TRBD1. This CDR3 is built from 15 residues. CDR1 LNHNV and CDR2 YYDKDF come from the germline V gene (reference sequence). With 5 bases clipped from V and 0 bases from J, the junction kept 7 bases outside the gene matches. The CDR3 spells CATSRQTGSSYEQYL. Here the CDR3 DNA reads TGTGCCACCAGCCGACAGACAGGGAGCTCCTACGAGCAGTACTTA.

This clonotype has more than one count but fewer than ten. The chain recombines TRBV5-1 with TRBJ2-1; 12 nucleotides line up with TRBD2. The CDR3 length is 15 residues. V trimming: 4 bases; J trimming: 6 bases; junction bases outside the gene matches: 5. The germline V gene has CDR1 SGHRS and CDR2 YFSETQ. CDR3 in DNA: TGCGCCAGCAGCGCTAGCGGGGGGGCCCTCAATGAGCAGTTCTTC. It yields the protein CASSASGGALNEQFF.

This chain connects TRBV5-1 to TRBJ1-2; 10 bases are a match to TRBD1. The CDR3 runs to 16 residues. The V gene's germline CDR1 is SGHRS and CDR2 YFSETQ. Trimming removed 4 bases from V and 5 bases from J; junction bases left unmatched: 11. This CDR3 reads CASSPDGTGDEYGYTF. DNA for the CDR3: TGCGCCAGCAGCCCGGACGGGACAGGGGATGAATATGGCTACACCTTC.

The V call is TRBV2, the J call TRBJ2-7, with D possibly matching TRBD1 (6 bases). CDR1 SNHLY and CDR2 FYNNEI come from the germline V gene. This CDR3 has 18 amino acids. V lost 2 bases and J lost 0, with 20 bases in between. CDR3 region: CASSERAQGFKLSYEQYF. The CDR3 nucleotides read TGTGCCAGCAGTGAACGGGCTCAGGGGTTCAAGCTCTCCTACGAGCAGTACTTC.

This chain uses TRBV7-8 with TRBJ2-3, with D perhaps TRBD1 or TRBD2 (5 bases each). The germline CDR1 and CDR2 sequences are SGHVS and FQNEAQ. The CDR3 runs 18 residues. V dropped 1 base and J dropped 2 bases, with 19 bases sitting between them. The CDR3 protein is CASSLVLRGPSLTDTQYF. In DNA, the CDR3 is TGTGCCAGCAGCTTAGTTTTGAGGGGCCCTTCCCTCACAGATACGCAGTATTTT.

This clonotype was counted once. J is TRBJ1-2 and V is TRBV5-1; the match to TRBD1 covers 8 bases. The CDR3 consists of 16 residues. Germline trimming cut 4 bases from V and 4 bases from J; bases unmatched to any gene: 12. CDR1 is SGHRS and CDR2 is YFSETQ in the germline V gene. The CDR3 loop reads CASSLGQGAVFYGYTF. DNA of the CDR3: TGCGCCAGCAGCCTAGGACAGGGAGCGGTCTTCTATGGCTACACCTTC.

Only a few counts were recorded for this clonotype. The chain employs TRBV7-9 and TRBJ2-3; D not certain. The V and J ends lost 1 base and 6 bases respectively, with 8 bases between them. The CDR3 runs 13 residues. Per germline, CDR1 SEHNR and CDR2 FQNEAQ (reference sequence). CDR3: CASSLGWVDTQYF. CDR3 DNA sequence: TGTGCCAGCAGCTTAGGCTGGGTCGATACGCAGTATTTT.

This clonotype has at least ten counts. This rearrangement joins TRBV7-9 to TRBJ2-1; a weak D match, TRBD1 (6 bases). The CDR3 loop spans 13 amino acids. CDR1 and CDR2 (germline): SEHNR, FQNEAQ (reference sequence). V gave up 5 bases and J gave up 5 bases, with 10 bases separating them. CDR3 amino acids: CASSPQGNNEQFF. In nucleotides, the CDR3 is TGTGCCAGCAGCCCACAGGGAAACAATGAGCAGTTCTTC.

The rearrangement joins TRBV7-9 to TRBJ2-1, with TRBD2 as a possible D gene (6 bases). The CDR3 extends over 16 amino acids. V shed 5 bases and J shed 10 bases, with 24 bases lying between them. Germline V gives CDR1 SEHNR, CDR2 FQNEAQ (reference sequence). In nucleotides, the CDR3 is TGTGCCAGCAGCCCGGGGCGGGGACTCGCCACCAACGAGCAGTTCTTC. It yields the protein CASSPGRGLATNEQFF.

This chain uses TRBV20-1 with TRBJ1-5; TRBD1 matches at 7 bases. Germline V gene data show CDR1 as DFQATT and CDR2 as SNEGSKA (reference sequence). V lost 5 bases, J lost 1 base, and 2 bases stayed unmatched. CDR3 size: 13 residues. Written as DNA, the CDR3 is TGCAGTGCTCCAGGGGGGAGCAATCAGCCCCAGCATTTT. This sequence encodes CSAPGGSNQPQHF.

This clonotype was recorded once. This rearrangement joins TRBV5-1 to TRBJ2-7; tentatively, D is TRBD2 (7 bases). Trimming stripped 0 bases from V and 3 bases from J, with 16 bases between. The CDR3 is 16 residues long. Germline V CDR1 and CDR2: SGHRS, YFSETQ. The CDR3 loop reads CASSLDLGGGFYEQYF. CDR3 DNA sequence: TGCGCCAGCAGCTTGGACCTAGGGGGGGGTTTCTACGAGCAGTACTTC.

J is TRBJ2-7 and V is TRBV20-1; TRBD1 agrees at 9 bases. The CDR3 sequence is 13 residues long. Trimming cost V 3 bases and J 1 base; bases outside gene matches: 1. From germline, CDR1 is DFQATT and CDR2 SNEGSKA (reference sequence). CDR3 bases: TGCAGTGCTAGGGGGACAGGGTCCTACGAGCAGTACTTC. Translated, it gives CSARGTGSYEQYF.

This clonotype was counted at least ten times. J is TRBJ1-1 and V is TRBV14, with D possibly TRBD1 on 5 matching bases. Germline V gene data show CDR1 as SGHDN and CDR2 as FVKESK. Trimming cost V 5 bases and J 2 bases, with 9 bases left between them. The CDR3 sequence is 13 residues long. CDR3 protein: CASSRGSNTEAFF. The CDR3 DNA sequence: TGTGCCAGCAGCAGGGGTTCTAACACTGAAGCTTTCTTT.

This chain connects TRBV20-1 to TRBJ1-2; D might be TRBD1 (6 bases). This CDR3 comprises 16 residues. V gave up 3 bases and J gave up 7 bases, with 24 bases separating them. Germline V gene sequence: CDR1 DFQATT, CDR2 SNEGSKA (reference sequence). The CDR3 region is CSASGEAGEVYCGYTF. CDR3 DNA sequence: TGCAGTGCTAGTGGGGAGGCAGGGGAGGTATATTGTGGCTACACCTTC.

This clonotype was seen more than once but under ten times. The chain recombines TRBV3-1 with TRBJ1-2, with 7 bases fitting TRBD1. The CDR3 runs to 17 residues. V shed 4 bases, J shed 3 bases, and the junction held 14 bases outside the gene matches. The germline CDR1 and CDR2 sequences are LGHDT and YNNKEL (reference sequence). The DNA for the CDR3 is TGTGCCAGCAGCCCAGCTCCGACAGGGCGGTCGGACTATGGCTACACCTTC. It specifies CASSPAPTGRSDYGYTF.

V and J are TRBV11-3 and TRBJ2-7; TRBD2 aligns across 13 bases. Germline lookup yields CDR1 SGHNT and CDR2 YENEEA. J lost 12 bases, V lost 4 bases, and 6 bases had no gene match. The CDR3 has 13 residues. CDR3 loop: CASSSGTSGVPYF. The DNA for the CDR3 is TGTGCCAGCAGCTCCGGGACTAGCGGGGTTCCGTACTTC.

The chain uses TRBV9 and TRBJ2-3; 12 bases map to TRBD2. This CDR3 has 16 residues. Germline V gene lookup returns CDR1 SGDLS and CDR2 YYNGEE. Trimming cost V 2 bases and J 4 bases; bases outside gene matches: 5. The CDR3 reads CASSVPLAGGPDTQYF. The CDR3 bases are TGTGCCAGCAGCGTCCCACTAGCGGGGGGCCCAGATACGCAGTATTTT.

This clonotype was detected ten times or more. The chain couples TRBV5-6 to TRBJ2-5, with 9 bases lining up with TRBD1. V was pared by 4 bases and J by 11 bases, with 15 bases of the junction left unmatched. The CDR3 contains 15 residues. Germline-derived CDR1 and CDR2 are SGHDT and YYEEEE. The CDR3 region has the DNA TGTGCCAGCAGCGAGGGACAGGGATCCGACAATGAGCAGTACTTC. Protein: CASSEGQGSDNEQYF.

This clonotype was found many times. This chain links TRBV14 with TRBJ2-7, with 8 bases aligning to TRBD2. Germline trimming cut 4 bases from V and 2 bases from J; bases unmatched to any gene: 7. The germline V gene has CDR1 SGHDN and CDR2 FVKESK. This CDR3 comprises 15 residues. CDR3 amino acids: CASSLRRGGAYEQYF. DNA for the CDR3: TGTGCCAGCAGCCTCCGCCGGGGGGGGGCCTACGAGCAGTACTTC.

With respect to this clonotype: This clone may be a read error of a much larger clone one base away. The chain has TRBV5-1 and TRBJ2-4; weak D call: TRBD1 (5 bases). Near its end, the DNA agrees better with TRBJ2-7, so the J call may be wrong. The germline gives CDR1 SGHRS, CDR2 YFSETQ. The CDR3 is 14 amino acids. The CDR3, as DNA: TGCGCCTGCAGGACCCTACAGGATACCTACGAGCAGTACTTC. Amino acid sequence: CACRTLQDTYEQYF.

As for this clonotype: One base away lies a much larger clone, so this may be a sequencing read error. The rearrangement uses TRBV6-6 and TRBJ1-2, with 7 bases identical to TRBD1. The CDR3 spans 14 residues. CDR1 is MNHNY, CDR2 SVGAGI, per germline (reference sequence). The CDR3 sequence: CASNPHKQGHGCTF. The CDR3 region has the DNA TGTGCCAGCAACCCACATAAACAGGGGCATGGCTGCACCTTC.